This T cell receptor beta chain was identified in a study of long-term antiretroviral therapy in people with HIV. About this clone itself: Its antigen is undetermined.

The study's findings and limits: Every time point showed a repertoire led by clones expanded before ART.

They ran version v3.0 of the immunoSEQ assay at survey level. Sequencing was intended to reach about 40,000-55,000 T-cell genomes per sample. Some clones are missing from TCRdb's copy, which holds only in-frame ones; the method was immunoSEQ multiplex PCR. The sample contains 40,000 to 50,000 clones, roughly 93% of which appear only once. CDR3 length: 14 residues. Germline V gene lookup returns CDR1 SGDLS and CDR2 YYNGEE. Trimming pared 0 bases from V and 2 bases from J, leaving 7 bases between. Source: unsorted PBMCs, taken just over 9 years after starting antiretroviral therapy. The chain combines TRBV9 with TRBJ2-3; D remains unclear. This receptor was taken from a man aged 25-40 years with HIV. The CDR3 DNA reads as TGTGCCAGCAGCGTAGCGGCCAACACAGATACGCAGTATTTT. It yields the protein CASSVAANTDTQYF.